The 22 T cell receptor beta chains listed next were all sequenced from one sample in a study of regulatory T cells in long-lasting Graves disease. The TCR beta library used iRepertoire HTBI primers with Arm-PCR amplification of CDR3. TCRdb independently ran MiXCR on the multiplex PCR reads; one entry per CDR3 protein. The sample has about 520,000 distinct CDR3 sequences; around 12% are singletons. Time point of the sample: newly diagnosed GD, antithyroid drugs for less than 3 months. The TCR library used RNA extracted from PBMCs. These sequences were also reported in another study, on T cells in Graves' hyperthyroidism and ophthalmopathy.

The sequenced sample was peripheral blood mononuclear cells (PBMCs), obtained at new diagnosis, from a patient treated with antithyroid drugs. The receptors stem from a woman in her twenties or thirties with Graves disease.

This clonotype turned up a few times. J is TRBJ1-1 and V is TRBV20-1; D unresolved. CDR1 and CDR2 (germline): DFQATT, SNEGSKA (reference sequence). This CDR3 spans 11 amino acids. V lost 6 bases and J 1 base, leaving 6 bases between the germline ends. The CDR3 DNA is TGCAGTGCGAAGGGGAACACTGAAGCTTTCTTT. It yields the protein CSAKGNTEAFF.

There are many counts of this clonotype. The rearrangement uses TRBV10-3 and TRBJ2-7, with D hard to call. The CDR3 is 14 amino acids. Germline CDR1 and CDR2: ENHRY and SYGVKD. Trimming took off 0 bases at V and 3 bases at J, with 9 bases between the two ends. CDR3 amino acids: CAISESLNNYEQYF. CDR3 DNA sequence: TGTGCCATCAGTGAGTCGTTGAACAACTACGAGCAGTACTTC.

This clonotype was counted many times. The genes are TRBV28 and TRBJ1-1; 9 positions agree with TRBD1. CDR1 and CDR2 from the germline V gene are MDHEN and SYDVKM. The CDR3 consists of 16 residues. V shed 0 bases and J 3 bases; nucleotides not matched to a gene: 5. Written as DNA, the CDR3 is TGTGCCAGCAGTTTATGGGGACAGGGAAGAGACACTGAAGCTTTCTTT. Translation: CASSLWGQGRDTEAFF.

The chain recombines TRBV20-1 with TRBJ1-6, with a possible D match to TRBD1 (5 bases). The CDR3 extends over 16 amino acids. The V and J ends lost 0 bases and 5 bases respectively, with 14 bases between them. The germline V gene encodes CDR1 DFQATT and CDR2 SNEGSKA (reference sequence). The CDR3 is CSARESRGGDNSPLHF. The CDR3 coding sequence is TGCAGTGCTAGAGAGAGCCGGGGGGGGGATAATTCACCCCTCCACTTT.

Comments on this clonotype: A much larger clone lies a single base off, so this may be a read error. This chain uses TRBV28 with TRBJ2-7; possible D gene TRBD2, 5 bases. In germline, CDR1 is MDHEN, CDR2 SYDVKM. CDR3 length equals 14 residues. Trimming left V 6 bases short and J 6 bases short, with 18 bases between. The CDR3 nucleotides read TGTGCCAGCAGATTCAGCCGGAGGCCGGGCGAGCAGTACTTC. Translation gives CASRFSRRPGEQYF.

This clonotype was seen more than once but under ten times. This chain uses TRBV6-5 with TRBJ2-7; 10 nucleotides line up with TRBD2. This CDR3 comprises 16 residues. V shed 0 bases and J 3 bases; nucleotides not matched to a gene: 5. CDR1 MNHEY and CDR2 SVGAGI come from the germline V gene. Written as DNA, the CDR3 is TGTGCCAGCAGTTACTCATCCGGGACTAGCGTCTACGAGCAGTACTTC. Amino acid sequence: CASSYSSGTSVYEQYF.

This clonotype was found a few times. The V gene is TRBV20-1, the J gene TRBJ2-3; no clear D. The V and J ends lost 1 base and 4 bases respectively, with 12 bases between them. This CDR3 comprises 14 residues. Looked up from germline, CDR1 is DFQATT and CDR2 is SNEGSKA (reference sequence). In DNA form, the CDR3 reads TGCAGTGCTAGAGTAGGGCTAGACGCAGATACGCAGTATTTT. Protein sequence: CSARVGLDADTQYF.

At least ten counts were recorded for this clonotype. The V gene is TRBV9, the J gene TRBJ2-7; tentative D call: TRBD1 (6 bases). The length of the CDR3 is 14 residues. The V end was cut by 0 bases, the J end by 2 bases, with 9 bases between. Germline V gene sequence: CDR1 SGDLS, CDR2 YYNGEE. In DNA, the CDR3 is TGTGCCAGCAGCGTAGGTGGGACACCCTACGAGCAGTACTTC. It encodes CASSVGGTPYEQYF.

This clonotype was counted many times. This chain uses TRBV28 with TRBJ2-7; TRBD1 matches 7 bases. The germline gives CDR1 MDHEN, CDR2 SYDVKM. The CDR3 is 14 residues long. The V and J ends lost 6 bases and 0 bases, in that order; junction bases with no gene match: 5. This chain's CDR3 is CASSLRDSSYEQYF. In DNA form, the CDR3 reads TGTGCCAGCAGCCTCCGGGACAGCTCCTACGAGCAGTACTTC.

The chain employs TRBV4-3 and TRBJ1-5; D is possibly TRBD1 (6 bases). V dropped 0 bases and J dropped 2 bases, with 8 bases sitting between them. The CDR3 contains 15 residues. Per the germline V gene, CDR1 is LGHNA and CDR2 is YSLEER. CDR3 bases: TGCGCCAGCAGCCAAGACGCAGGGGGCAATCAGCCCCAGCATTTT. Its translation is CASSQDAGGNQPQHF.

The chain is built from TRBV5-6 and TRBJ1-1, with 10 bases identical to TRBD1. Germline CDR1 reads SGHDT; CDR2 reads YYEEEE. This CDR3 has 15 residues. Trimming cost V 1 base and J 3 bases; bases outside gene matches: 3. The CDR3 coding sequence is TGTGCCAGCAGCTTGCGGGGGACAGGGGACACTGAAGCTTTCTTT. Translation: CASSLRGTGDTEAFF.

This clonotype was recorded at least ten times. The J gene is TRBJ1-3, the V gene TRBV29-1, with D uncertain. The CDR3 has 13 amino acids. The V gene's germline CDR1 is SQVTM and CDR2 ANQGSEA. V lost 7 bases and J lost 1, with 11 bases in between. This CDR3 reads CSAYAVSGNTIYF. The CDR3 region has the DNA TGCAGCGCCTATGCCGTTTCTGGAAACACCATATATTTT.

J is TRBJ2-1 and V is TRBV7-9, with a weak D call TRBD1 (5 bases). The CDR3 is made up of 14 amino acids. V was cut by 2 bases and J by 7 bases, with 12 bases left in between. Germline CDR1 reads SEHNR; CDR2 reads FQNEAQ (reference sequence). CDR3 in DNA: TGTGCCAGCAGCTTATTCAGGTCAGGGAATGAGCAGTTCTTC. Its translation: CASSLFRSGNEQFF.

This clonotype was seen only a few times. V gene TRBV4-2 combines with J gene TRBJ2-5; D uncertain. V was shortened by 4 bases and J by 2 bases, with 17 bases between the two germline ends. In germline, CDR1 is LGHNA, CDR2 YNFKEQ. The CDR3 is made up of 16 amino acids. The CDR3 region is CASSPSTVYGQETQYF. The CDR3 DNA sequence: TGTGCCAGCAGCCCCTCCACGGTGTATGGTCAAGAGACCCAGTACTTC.

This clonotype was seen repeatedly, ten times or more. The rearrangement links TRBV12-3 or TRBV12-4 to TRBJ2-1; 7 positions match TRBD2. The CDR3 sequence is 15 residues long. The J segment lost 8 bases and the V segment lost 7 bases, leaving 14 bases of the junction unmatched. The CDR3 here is CASIWRLAEGHEQFF. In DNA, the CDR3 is TGTGCCAGCATCTGGCGACTAGCTGAGGGCCATGAGCAGTTCTTC.

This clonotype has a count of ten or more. CDR3 amino acids: CASSYTENEAFF. CDR3 DNA: TGTGCCAGCAGCTACACAGAAAATGAAGCTTTCTTT. The V call is TRBV11-1, the J call TRBJ1-1; D uncertain. The CDR3 has 12 residues. In germline, CDR1 is SGHAT, CDR2 FQDESV (reference sequence). V shed 4 bases and J shed 7 bases, with 10 bases lying between them.

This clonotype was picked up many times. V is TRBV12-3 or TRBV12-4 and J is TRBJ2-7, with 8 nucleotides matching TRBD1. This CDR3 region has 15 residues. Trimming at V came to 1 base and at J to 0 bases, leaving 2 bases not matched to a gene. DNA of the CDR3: TGTGCCAGCAGTTTAGGACAGGGGCCCTCCTACGAGCAGTACTTC. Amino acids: CASSLGQGPSYEQYF.

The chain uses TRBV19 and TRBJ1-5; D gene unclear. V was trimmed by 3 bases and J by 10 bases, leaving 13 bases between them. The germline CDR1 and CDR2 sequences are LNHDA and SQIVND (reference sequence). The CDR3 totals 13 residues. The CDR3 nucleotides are TGTGCCAGTAGTATTAATCGCCAATTACCCCAGCATTTT. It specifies CASSINRQLPQHF.

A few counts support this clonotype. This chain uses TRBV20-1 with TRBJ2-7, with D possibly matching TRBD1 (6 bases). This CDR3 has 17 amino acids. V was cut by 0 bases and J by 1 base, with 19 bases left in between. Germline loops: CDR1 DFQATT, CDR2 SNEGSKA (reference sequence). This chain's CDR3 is CSARDWRPRGQSYEQYF. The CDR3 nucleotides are TGCAGTGCTAGAGATTGGAGGCCCAGGGGACAATCCTACGAGCAGTACTTC.

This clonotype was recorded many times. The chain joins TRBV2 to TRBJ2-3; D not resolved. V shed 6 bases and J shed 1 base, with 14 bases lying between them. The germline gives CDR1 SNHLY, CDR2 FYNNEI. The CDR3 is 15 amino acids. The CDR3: CASSVTRVRTDTQYF. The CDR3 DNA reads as TGTGCCAGCAGCGTGACTCGGGTTCGCACAGATACGCAGTATTTT. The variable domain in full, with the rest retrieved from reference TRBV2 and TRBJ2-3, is EPEVTQTPSHQVTQMGQEVILRCVPISNHLYFYWYRQILGQKVEFLVSFYNNEISEKSEIFDDQFSVERPDGSNFTLKIRSTKLEDSAMYFCASSVTRVRTDTQYFGPGTRLTVL.

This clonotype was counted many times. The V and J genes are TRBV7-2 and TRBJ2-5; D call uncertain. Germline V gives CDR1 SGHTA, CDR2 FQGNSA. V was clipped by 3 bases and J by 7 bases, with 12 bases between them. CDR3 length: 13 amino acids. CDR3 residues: CASSFRPRGTQYF. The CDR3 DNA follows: TGTGCCAGCAGCTTTCGCCCGAGAGGGACCCAGTACTTC.

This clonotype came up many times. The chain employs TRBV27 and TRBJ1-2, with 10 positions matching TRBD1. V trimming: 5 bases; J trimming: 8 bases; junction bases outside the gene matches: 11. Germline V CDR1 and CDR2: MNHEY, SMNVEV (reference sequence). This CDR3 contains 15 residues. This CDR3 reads CASSPRGQGVGGYTF. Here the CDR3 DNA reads TGTGCCAGCAGTCCTCGAGGACAGGGGGTTGGCGGCTACACCTTC.